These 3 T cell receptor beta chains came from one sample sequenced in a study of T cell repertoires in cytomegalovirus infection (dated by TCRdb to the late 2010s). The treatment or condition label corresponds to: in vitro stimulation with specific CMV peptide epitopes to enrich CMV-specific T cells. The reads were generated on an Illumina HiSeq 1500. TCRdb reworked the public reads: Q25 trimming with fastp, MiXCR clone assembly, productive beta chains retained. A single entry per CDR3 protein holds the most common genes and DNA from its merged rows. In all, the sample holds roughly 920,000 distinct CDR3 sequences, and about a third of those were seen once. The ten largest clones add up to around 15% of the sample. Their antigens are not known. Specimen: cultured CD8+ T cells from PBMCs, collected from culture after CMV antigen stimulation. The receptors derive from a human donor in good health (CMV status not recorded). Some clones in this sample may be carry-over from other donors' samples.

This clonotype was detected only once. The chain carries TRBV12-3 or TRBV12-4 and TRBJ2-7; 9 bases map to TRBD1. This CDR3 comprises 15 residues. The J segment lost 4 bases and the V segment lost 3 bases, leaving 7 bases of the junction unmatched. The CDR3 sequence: CASSFVGQGGYEQYF. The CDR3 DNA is TGTGCCAGCAGTTTTGTGGGACAGGGTGGTTACGAGCAGTACTTC.

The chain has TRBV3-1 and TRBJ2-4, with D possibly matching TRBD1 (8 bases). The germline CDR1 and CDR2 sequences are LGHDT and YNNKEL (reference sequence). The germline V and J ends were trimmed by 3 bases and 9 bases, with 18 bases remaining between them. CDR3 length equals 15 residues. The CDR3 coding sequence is TGTGCCAGCAGCCACGAAAAGAACAGGGGGGGCATTCAGTACTTC. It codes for CASSHEKNRGGIQYF.

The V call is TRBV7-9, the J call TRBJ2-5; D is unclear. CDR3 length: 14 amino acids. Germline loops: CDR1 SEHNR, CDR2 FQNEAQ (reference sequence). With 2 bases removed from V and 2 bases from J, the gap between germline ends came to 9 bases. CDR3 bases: TGTGCCAGCAGCTTAAGTGATTTTCAAGAGACCCAGTACTTC. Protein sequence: CASSLSDFQETQYF.